One sample yielded the 27 T cell receptor beta chains listed below, sequenced in a study of T cell clones after liver transplantation. The method was immunoSEQ multiplex PCR; TCRdb's version includes in-frame clones alone and lacks a portion of them. The sample has about 45,000 clones, roughly 84% seen once; the top ten hold roughly 2.5%. Sequencing used CD4+ T cells from blood, obtained 24 months after liver transplant. These receptors all stem from a human patient who received a liver transplant. Certain T cells may be donor cells from the graft.

Only one count was recorded for this clone. This rearrangement joins TRBV27 to TRBJ2-7; D unresolved. Trimming took 5 bases from V and 2 from J, leaving 13 bases between them. Looked up from germline, CDR1 is MNHEY and CDR2 is SMNVEV (reference sequence). The CDR3 extends over 14 amino acids. CDR3 in DNA: TGTGCCAGCAGTCGCGAATTGGAGCCCTACGAGCAGTACTTC. Translated: CASSRELEPYEQYF.

The chain is built from TRBV11-2 and TRBJ2-1; the D is unclear. V was clipped by 5 bases and J by 2 bases, with 13 bases between them. Germline V gene sequence: CDR1 SGHAT, CDR2 FQNNGV. The length of the CDR3 is 15 residues. CDR3 sequence reads: CASSQQAAPYNEQFF. CDR3 coding DNA: TGTGCCAGCAGCCAGCAGGCAGCGCCCTACAATGAGCAGTTCTTC.

The chain couples TRBV9 to TRBJ1-2; D not resolved. CDR3 length: 13 residues. Germline CDR1 is SGDLS and CDR2 is YYNGEE. The V end was cut by 0 bases, the J end by 3 bases, with 6 bases between. CDR3 in DNA: TGTGCCAGCAGCGTAGGGCAGGACTATGGCTACACCTTC. It yields the protein CASSVGQDYGYTF. Looking up the rest from reference TRBV9 and TRBJ1-2 gives the full variable domain: DSGVTQTPKHLITATGQRVTLRCSPRSGDLSVYWYQQSLDQGLQFLIQYYNGEERAKGNILERFSAQQFPDLHSELNLSSLELGDSALYFCASSVGQDYGYTFGSGTRLTVV.

A single count supports this clone. This sequence joins TRBV5-1 and TRBJ2-4; 16 positions agree with TRBD2. V lost 3 bases, J lost 0 bases, and 18 bases stayed unmatched. Germline CDR1 reads SGHRS; CDR2 reads YFSETQ. The CDR3 totals 23 residues. The CDR3 DNA reads TGCGCCAGCAGCTCCGCCGCCCATACCGGGACTAGCGGGGGGGACCTAGCCAAAAACATTCAGTACTTC. Translating gives CASSSAAHTGTSGGDLAKNIQYF.

The chain joins TRBV7-8 to TRBJ2-7; the D is unclear. The germline V gene has CDR1 SGHVS and CDR2 FQNEAQ. The CDR3 consists of 14 residues. Trimming removed 5 bases at V and 1 base at J, with 12 bases between. The CDR3: CASSPSLDSYEQYF. Here the CDR3 DNA reads TGTGCCAGCAGCCCGAGCCTGGATTCCTACGAGCAGTACTTC.

The chain uses TRBV7-3 and TRBJ2-7; the D gene is possibly TRBD2 (5 bases). The CDR3 length is 16 residues. Germline values: CDR1 SGHTA, CDR2 FQGTGA. Trimming removed 2 bases from V and 1 base from J, with 15 bases in between. The DNA for the CDR3 is TGTGCCAGCAGCTTACTCGGCGGGTTAGCTTCCTACGAGCAGTACTTC. Translated: CASSLLGGLASYEQYF.

The rearrangement joins TRBV9 to TRBJ2-2, with D perhaps TRBD1 (6 bases). Germline V gene sequence: CDR1 SGDLS, CDR2 YYNGEE. CDR3 length: 14 amino acids. V was trimmed by 1 base and J by 6 bases, leaving 10 bases between them. This CDR3 reads CASSVRGGAGELFF. In DNA, the CDR3 is TGTGCCAGCAGCGTAAGAGGGGGAGCCGGGGAGCTGTTTTTT.

This clone was seen once. The V call is TRBV6-5, the J call TRBJ1-5; tentative D call: TRBD1 (6 bases). This CDR3 is 14 amino acids long. The germline gives CDR1 MNHEY, CDR2 SVGAGI. The V gene lost 7 bases and the J gene lost 0 bases, with 10 bases spanning the gap. The CDR3 nucleotides read TGTGCCAGCACCCAACAGGGTAGCAATCAGCCCCAGCATTTT. This codes for CASTQQGSNQPQHF.

The chain is built from TRBV19 and TRBJ2-3; no firm D call. V was cut by 5 bases and J by 7 bases, with 10 bases left in between. Germline CDR1 is LNHDA and CDR2 is SQIVND (reference sequence). The CDR3 sequence is 12 residues long. CDR3 sequence (DNA): TGTGCCAGTAGTGAAACGAGAAATACGCAGTATTTT. It is translated as CASSETRNTQYF.

The rearrangement links TRBV1 to TRBJ1-1; the table's D gene call, TRBD1, was not cross checked with the DNA. TRBV1 is deemed a pseudogene. This CDR3 spans 16 amino acids. The CDR3 here is CTSSQDRGQVNTEAFF. As DNA, the CDR3 is TGCACCAGCAGCCAAGATCGGGGACAGGTGAACACTGAAGCTTTCTTT.

This clone was recorded once. V and J are TRBV9 and TRBJ1-2, with 10 positions matching TRBD1. This CDR3 has 15 amino acids. The germline gives CDR1 SGDLS, CDR2 YYNGEE. V shed 5 bases, J shed 6 bases, and the junction held 10 bases outside the gene matches. For the CDR3, the DNA is TGTGCCAGCAGTCCTTTTTCCGGGACAGGGGATGGCTACACCTTC. This gives the protein CASSPFSGTGDGYTF.

This chain joins TRBV6-5 and TRBJ1-5, with D unclear. CDR3 length equals 13 residues. In germline, CDR1 is MNHEY, CDR2 SVGAGI. Trimming stripped 6 bases from V and 5 bases from J, with 11 bases between. The CDR3 loop is CASSQRRHQPQHF. CDR3 coding DNA: TGTGCCAGCAGCCAAAGGCGGCATCAGCCCCAGCATTTT.

The chain recombines TRBV6-1 with TRBJ1-5; D call uncertain. The germline V gene has CDR1 MNHNS and CDR2 SASEGT. Trimming left V 7 bases short and J 4 bases short, with 11 bases between. The CDR3 is 13 residues long. CDR3 region: CASTTRENQPQHF. CDR3 nucleotide sequence: TGTGCCAGCACAACAAGGGAAAATCAGCCCCAGCATTTT.

V gene TRBV9 combines with J gene TRBJ2-3; TRBD2 is a possible D gene (5 bases). Trimming took 0 bases from V and 0 from J, leaving 8 bases between them. Germline CDR1 and CDR2: SGDLS and YYNGEE. CDR3 length: 15 residues. CDR3 sequence reads: CASSVVRGSTDTQYF. CDR3 nucleotide sequence: TGTGCCAGCAGCGTAGTCCGGGGAAGCACAGATACGCAGTATTTT.

The gene calls are TRBV12-5 and TRBJ2-3; D gene unclear. The CDR3 runs 18 residues. V lost 0 bases to trimming and J lost 8 bases, with 24 bases between them. The germline V gene encodes CDR1 LGHNT and CDR2 FRNRAP. CDR3 sequence (DNA): TGTGCTAGTGGTTTGGTACCACCGTGCCTTCCTGGCTTTGGTACGCAGTATTTT. The encoded protein is CASGLVPPCLPGFGTQYF.

The gene calls are TRBV5-4 and TRBJ2-1, with 7 bases aligning to TRBD2. V shed 4 bases and J 6 bases; nucleotides not matched to a gene: 13. Germline CDR1 and CDR2: SGHNT and YYREEE (reference sequence). This CDR3 spans 16 amino acids. The DNA for the CDR3 is TGTGCCAGCAGCCCATACTCTTTAGCGGGCCTCAATGAGCAGTTCTTC. It is translated as CASSPYSLAGLNEQFF.

The V and J genes are TRBV4-3 and TRBJ1-2; D is unresolved. Germline V gene sequence: CDR1 LGHNA, CDR2 YSLEER. The CDR3 consists of 14 residues. The germline V and J ends were trimmed by 0 bases and 7 bases, with 12 bases remaining between them. CDR3 region: CASSQDAAAAGYTF. CDR3 coding DNA: TGCGCCAGCAGCCAAGATGCCGCGGCGGCTGGCTACACCTTC.

V and J are TRBV29-1 and TRBJ1-2, with D possibly matching TRBD1 (6 bases). V lost 0 bases and J 2 bases, leaving 10 bases between the germline ends. Germline CDR1 SQVTM, CDR2 ANQGSEA. This CDR3 has 14 amino acids. The CDR3 DNA reads TGCAGCGTTGAAGAGGGAGGGGGAAACTATGGCTACACCTTC. Translation: CSVEEGGGNYGYTF.

The chain carries TRBV28 and TRBJ2-5; 7 bases are shared with TRBD1. The J segment lost 0 bases and the V segment lost 4 bases, leaving 5 bases of the junction unmatched. This CDR3 is built from 15 residues. Germline CDR1 MDHEN, CDR2 SYDVKM. DNA for the CDR3: TGTGCCAGCAGTTCTCCGGGACAGTACCAAGAGACCCAGTACTTC. Translation gives CASSSPGQYQETQYF.

The sample holds one count of this clone. CDR3 residues: CAWGGIRSGNTIYF. The CDR3 bases are TGTGCCTGGGGAGGGATACGCTCTGGAAACACCATATATTTT. The chain employs TRBV30 and TRBJ1-3; the D is unclear. V shed 5 bases and J shed 0 bases, with 11 bases lying between them. CDR3 length equals 14 residues. From germline, CDR1 is GTSNPN and CDR2 SVGIG (reference sequence).

This clone was seen only once. This sequence joins TRBV11-2 and TRBJ2-7; 9 nucleotides line up with TRBD1. Germline loops: CDR1 SGHAT, CDR2 FQNNGV. The CDR3 spans 18 residues. Unmatched junction bases numbered 13, after V lost 3 bases and J lost 1 base. CDR3 amino acids: CASSLPGQGGRGSYEQYF. In DNA, the CDR3 is TGTGCCAGCAGCTTGCCGGGACAGGGAGGGAGGGGTTCCTACGAGCAGTACTTC.

The V and J genes are TRBV2 and TRBJ1-1; the D gene is possibly TRBD1 (5 bases). CDR1 is SNHLY, CDR2 FYNNEI, per germline. Trimming shortened V by 3 bases and J by 0 bases, and 11 bases separated the two germline ends. The CDR3 is made up of 15 amino acids. The DNA of the CDR3 is TGTGCCAGCAGTGAGGAGGGACGGTTGAACACTGAAGCTTTCTTT. Translation gives CASSEEGRLNTEAFF.

V is TRBV27 and J is TRBJ2-7, with 15 nucleotides matching TRBD2. Per the germline V gene, CDR1 is MNHEY and CDR2 is SMNVEV (reference sequence). The CDR3 length is 20 residues. V lost 4 bases and J lost 2; bases outside the gene matches: 15. The CDR3 coding sequence is TGTGCCAGCAGTTCATCTGTCTCCGGGACTAGCGGGAGGTGGGCCTACGAGCAGTACTTC. Protein: CASSSSVSGTSGRWAYEQYF.

The chain uses TRBV5-8 and TRBJ2-2; D uncertain. The germline CDR1 and CDR2 sequences are SGHTS and YDEGEE. The CDR3 extends over 15 amino acids. V was pared by 4 bases and J by 5 bases, with 15 bases between. Here the CDR3 DNA reads TGTGCCAGCAGCCCAAAACGTACTTCGACCGGGGAGCTGTTTTTT. It is translated as CASSPKRTSTGELFF.

J is TRBJ2-1 and V is TRBV29-1, with 7 bases fitting TRBD2. CDR3 size: 12 residues. With V trimmed by 4 bases and J by 4 bases, 1 base remained unmatched. The germline V gene has CDR1 SQVTM and CDR2 ANQGSEA. This CDR3 is CSVGEGYNEQFF. CDR3 sequence (DNA): TGCAGCGTTGGGGAGGGATACAATGAGCAGTTCTTC.

The gene calls are TRBV7-3 and TRBJ1-3; D is perhaps TRBD1 (5 bases). Germline CDR1 is SGHTA and CDR2 is FQGTGA. The CDR3 is made up of 16 amino acids. V lost 1 base and J 0 bases, leaving 10 bases between the germline ends. CDR3 protein: CASSLRGGNSGNTIYF. Here the CDR3 DNA reads TGTGCCAGCAGCTTAAGGGGCGGCAACTCTGGAAACACCATATATTTT. The full variable domain, rest sourced from reference TRBV7-3 and TRBJ1-3, is GAGVSQTPSNKVTEKGKYVELRCDPISGHTALYWYRQSLGQGPEFLIYFQGTGAADDSGLPNDRFFAVRPEGSVSTLKIQRTERGDSAVYLCASSLRGGNSGNTIYFGEGSWLTVV.

The rearrangement joins TRBV12-5 to TRBJ2-1; 11 bases are a match to TRBD2. The germline V gene encodes CDR1 LGHNT and CDR2 FRNRAP. After removal of 1 base from V and 2 bases from J, the junction contained 16 bases not matched to a gene. The CDR3 is made up of 21 amino acids. CDR3 protein: CASGLALRWTSGPTAYNEQFF. The DNA for the CDR3 is TGTGCTAGTGGTTTGGCCCTACGCTGGACTAGCGGGCCCACGGCCTACAATGAGCAGTTCTTC. Full variable domain (outside the CDR3, taken from reference TRBV12-5 and TRBJ2-1): DARVTQTPRHKVTEMGQEVTMRCQPILGHNTVFWYRQTMMQGLELLAYFRNRAPLDDSGMPKDRFSAEMPDATLATLKIQPSEPRDSAVYFCASGLALRWTSGPTAYNEQFFGPGTRLTVL.